Shown below are 2 T cell receptor beta chains from a single sample sequenced in a study of CD8 T cell repertoires and HIV-1 epitope variants. The assay was immunoSEQ multiplex PCR, and TCRdb's table has in-frame clones only and misses some. Among 2,400 or so clones listed, less than 75% were seen once. These receptors' targets are unknown. Material: cultured CD8+ T cells derived from PBMCs. The source is a male donor with HIV.

The table lists this clone with a count of one. This sequence joins TRBV18 and TRBJ2-3; maybe TRBD2 (6 bases). The ends were cut back, 5 bases at V and 3 bases at J, with 18 bases in the middle. The CDR3 is 16 amino acids. Germline CDR1 KGHSH, CDR2 LQKENI. CDR3 nucleotides: TGTGCCAGCTCAAAGCGGGCGTCCCCCACTACAGATACGCAGTATTTT. Residues: CASSKRASPTTDTQYF.

On this clone: This CDR3 is also generated by other DNA sequences in the sample. This chain connects TRBV15 to TRBJ2-7; perhaps D is TRBD1 or TRBD2 (5 bases each). V lost 1 base to trimming and J lost 2 bases, with 9 bases between them. CDR3 length: 14 amino acids. Germline values: CDR1 LNHNV, CDR2 YYDKDF (reference sequence). In nucleotides, the CDR3 is TGTGCCACCAGCAGAGTTAGGGGACCCTACGAGCAGTACTTC. This sequence encodes CATSRVRGPYEQYF. The full variable domain, completed using reference TRBV15 and TRBJ2-7, is DAMVIQNPRYQVTQFGKPVTLSCSQTLNHNVMYWYQQKSSQAPKLLFHYYDKDFNNEADTPDNFQSRRPNTSFCFLDIRSPGLGDTAMYLCATSRVRGPYEQYFGPGTRLTVT.